The source of this T cell receptor beta chain is a study of blood T cell repertoires in COVID-19. Study details: The study drew acute and convalescent COVID-19 samples from the United States, Italy and Spain. Sample material is recorded as cDNA or gDNA derived from T cells, B-cell-depleted T cells, or PBMCs.

CDR3 length equals 15 residues. CDR1 KGHSH and CDR2 LQKENI come from the germline V gene. V lost 6 bases to trimming and J lost 3 bases; unmatched junction nucleotides: 5. In the source study's methods: Nucleated cell number was recorded as an estimate derived from reference gene primer amplification. The table came from immunoSEQ multiplex PCR; TCRdb's copy has only in-frame clones and leaves some out. From that table come the V and J calls and clone size; the DNA was used to work out D and trimming. The data show 90,000 to 120,000 clones, more than 80% seen once. This chain connects TRBV18 to TRBJ2-7, with 13 nucleotides matching TRBD2. Sequences were obtained from peripheral blood. The origin of this receptor is a man aged 40-50 years with active or convalescent COVID-19. This CDR3 reads CASSQGLAGFYEQYF. The CDR3 DNA follows: TGTGCCAGCTCCCAGGGACTAGCGGGGTTCTACGAGCAGTACTTC. Full variable domain (remainder filled in from reference TRBV18 and TRBJ2-7): NAGVMQNPRHLVRRRGQEARLRCSPMKGHSHVYWYRQLPEEGLKFMVYLQKENIIDESGMPKERFSAEFPKEGPSILRIQQVVRGDSAAYFCASSQGLAGFYEQYFGPGTRLTVT.